This T cell receptor (beta chain) was documented in a study of blood T cell repertoires in COVID-19. Study information: T cells, B-cell-depleted T cells, or PBMCs provided the cDNA or gDNA that served as material.

Authors' methods: Cell counts per sample came from amplifying reference gene primers. Assay used: immunoSEQ multiplex PCR; TCRdb lists only in-frame clones, some missing. The DNA was the basis for D and trimming; V, J and clone size are from that table. The sample holds about 250,000 clones, roughly four fifths seen once. J was trimmed by 1 base and V by 3 bases; bases with no gene match: 8. The CDR3 covers 16 residues. From germline, CDR1 is SGHAT and CDR2 FQNNGV. The TCR originated in a man older than 75 with acute or convalescent COVID-19. Sequenced: peripheral blood. This chain uses TRBV11-2 with TRBJ2-7; 8 bases line up with TRBD1. CDR3 sequence: CASSFSGGTLSYEQYF. The CDR3 DNA reads as TGTGCCAGCAGCTTTTCAGGGGGCACTTTATCCTACGAGCAGTACTTC.